What follows describes a single TCR beta chain. RNA was extracted and reverse transcribed into cDNA as the sequencing template. Clones were read by immunoSEQ multiplex PCR, and TCRdb kept only the in-frame ones, dropping some. The table shows 200,000 to 250,000 clones, with 57% occurring only once. This sample is drawn from a study of CD8+ T cells in alopecia areata. The germline V gene encodes CDR1 SGHVS and CDR2 FNYEAQ. The CDR3 length is 13 residues. With 2 bases clipped from V and 5 bases from J, the junction kept 1 base outside the gene matches. The TCR originated in a human donor with alopecia areata. The source was CD4+ T cells sorted from blood, collected at week 0. The J gene is TRBJ2-7, the V gene TRBV7-6; 9 bases agree with TRBD2. The CDR3 DNA sequence: TGTGCCAGCAGCTTACGGACTAGCGACGAGCAGTACTTC. Amino acid sequence: CASSLRTSDEQYF.